These 18 T cell receptor beta chains were all obtained from the same sample, sequenced in a study of CD8 T cells in ankylosing spondylitis (dated by TCRdb to the late 2010s). Receptors were amplified or captured by 5' RACE. The data were produced on an Illumina HiSeq 2500. The public reads were quality trimmed at Q25 with fastp and then assembled into clones with MiXCR by TCRdb, keeping productive beta chains. Rows are unified per CDR3 protein, each entry keeping the most common DNA and genes. This sample is represented by hundreds of thousands of distinct CDR3 sequences; roughly a tenth of them were singletons. Approximately 20% of the sample is taken by the ten largest. Sample: blood, either unsorted or a sorted T cell fraction (not recorded which). All receptors derive from a male donor with ankylosing spondylitis or in good health (not recorded which).

This clonotype appeared a single time. The CDR3 here is CASSSRIRPEPGLPRFKETQYF. The DNA of the CDR3 is TGTGCCAGCAGTTCGCGTATCCGTCCAGAACCGGGACTACCGCGGTTTAAAGAGACCCAGTACTTC. The V gene is TRBV28, the J gene TRBJ2-5; 7 nucleotides line up with TRBD2. The CDR3 loop spans 22 amino acids. Unmatched junction bases numbered 29, after V lost 4 bases and J lost 3 bases. The germline CDR1 and CDR2 sequences are MDHEN and SYDVKM. The whole variable domain, remainder taken from reference TRBV28 and TRBJ2-5, is DVKVTQSSRYLVKRTGEKVFLECVQDMDHENMFWYRQDPGLGLRLIYFSYDVKMKEKGDIPEGYSVSREKKERFSLILESASTNQTSMYLCASSSRIRPEPGLPRFKETQYFGPGTRLLVL.

Many counts were recorded for this clonotype. The chain recombines TRBV28 with TRBJ2-1; 14 bases are a match to TRBD2. Germline assignment: CDR1 MDHEN and CDR2 SYDVKM. The CDR3 runs to 19 residues. Germline trimming cut 4 bases from V and 0 bases from J; bases unmatched to any gene: 8. The CDR3 bases are TGTGCCAGCAGTTCATGGACTAGCGGGGGGCTGGGCTCCTACAATGAGCAGTTCTTC. Residues: CASSSWTSGGLGSYNEQFF.

This clonotype turned up a few times. V usage is TRBV10-3 and J usage is TRBJ1-1; 8 bases match TRBD1. V trimming: 7 bases; J trimming: 3 bases; junction bases outside the gene matches: 10. Germline assignment: CDR1 ENHRY and CDR2 SYGVKD. The CDR3 consists of 15 residues. CDR3 sequence (DNA): TGTGCCATCACCCCCGGACAGGGTCGGGACACTGAAGCTTTCTTT. It encodes CAITPGQGRDTEAFF.

This clonotype was seen repeatedly, ten times or more. This sequence joins TRBV7-3 and TRBJ1-2; TRBD1 matches 10 bases. This CDR3 has 18 amino acids. J gave up 5 bases and V 0 bases, and 12 bases lay outside the gene matches. Germline CDR1 SGHTA, CDR2 FQGTGA. The CDR3 sequence: CASSLTGGTGEIPYGYTF. The CDR3 bases are TGTGCCAGCAGCTTAACGGGCGGGACAGGGGAGATCCCATATGGCTACACCTTC.

This clonotype was counted ten times or more. V is TRBV12-3 or TRBV12-4 and J is TRBJ2-5; D call uncertain. The CDR3 totals 13 residues. V was clipped by 6 bases and J by 4 bases, with 12 bases between them. The CDR3, as DNA: TGTGCCAGCAGACCATGGACCCTAGAGACCCAGTACTTC. This codes for CASRPWTLETQYF.

This clonotype was seen repeatedly, ten times or more. The chain recombines TRBV12-3 or TRBV12-4 with TRBJ2-3; a weak D match, TRBD1 (5 bases). Trimming shortened V by 3 bases and J by 4 bases, and 11 bases separated the two germline ends. The CDR3 sequence is 14 residues long. CDR3 DNA: TGTGCCAGCAGTTTTATGGGGCCTGCAGATACGCAGTATTTT. It translates to CASSFMGPADTQYF.

This clonotype was seen repeatedly, ten times or more. The CDR3 here is CASSLVGNLNTEAFF. CDR3 DNA: TGTGCCAGCAGCTTAGTGGGGAATTTGAACACTGAAGCTTTCTTT. The chain recombines TRBV7-9 with TRBJ1-1; D unclear. V gave up 1 base and J gave up 0 bases, with 9 bases separating them. CDR3 length: 15 amino acids. Germline assignment: CDR1 SEHNR and CDR2 FQNEAQ (reference sequence).

This clonotype was picked up many times. This chain connects TRBV13 to TRBJ2-1, with 7 bases identical to TRBD2. Per germline, CDR1 PRHDT and CDR2 FYEKMQ (reference sequence). The length of the CDR3 is 16 residues. V shed 5 bases and J 0 bases; nucleotides not matched to a gene: 7. CDR3 loop: CASSPSGASSYNEQFF. The CDR3 nucleotides are TGTGCCAGCAGCCCGAGCGGGGCTAGCTCCTACAATGAGCAGTTCTTC.

This clonotype was seen at least ten times. The rearrangement joins TRBV20-1 to TRBJ2-3, with TRBD1 matching 7 bases. From germline, CDR1 is DFQATT and CDR2 SNEGSKA (reference sequence). The CDR3 has 14 amino acids. V lost 2 bases, J lost 2 bases, and 4 bases stayed unmatched. The CDR3 DNA sequence: TGCAGTGCTAGAACCGGGACAGTCACAGATACGCAGTATTTT. This translates into CSARTGTVTDTQYF.

The chain employs TRBV28 and TRBJ1-1, with 7 bases matching TRBD1. V dropped 0 bases and J dropped 1; count of bases not matched to a gene: 2. Germline CDR1 and CDR2: MDHEN and SYDVKM. This CDR3 has 15 residues. CDR3 region: CASSLWDRTNTEAFF. CDR3 coding DNA: TGTGCCAGCAGTTTATGGGACAGGACGAACACTGAAGCTTTCTTT.

The J gene is TRBJ1-3, the V gene TRBV4-1; D might be TRBD1 (5 bases). V lost 0 bases and J 4 bases, leaving 13 bases between the germline ends. The CDR3 loop spans 16 amino acids. Germline V lookup: CDR1 MGHRA, CDR2 YSYEKL. CDR3 region: CASSQDLGAWGNTIYF. The CDR3 DNA follows: TGCGCCAGCAGCCAAGATCTAGGGGCTTGGGGAAACACCATATATTTT.

This clonotype was recorded at least ten times. The chain combines TRBV7-9 with TRBJ2-5; tentatively, D is TRBD2 (6 bases). This CDR3 is 15 amino acids long. The germline CDR1 and CDR2 sequences are SEHNR and FQNEAQ (reference sequence). Trimming shortened V by 3 bases and J by 9 bases, and 20 bases separated the two germline ends. CDR3 protein: CASSLNWVTGGAQYF. CDR3 in DNA: TGTGCCAGCAGCTTGAATTGGGTTACCGGAGGGGCCCAGTACTTC.

This clonotype appeared a few times. The chain recombines TRBV3-1 with TRBJ2-7; 10 bases are shared with TRBD2. The junction had 4 bases not matched to a gene; V was cut back by 1 base and J by 4 bases. This CDR3 spans 15 amino acids. Germline values: CDR1 LGHDT, CDR2 YNNKEL (reference sequence). CDR3 sequence (DNA): TGTGCCAGCAGCCAAGGAGCGGGGGGGCCTTACGAGCAGTACTTC. Translated: CASSQGAGGPYEQYF.

In this sample, this clonotype turned up a few times. This chain links TRBV14 with TRBJ2-7, with D tentatively TRBD2 (5 bases). The V gene's germline CDR1 is SGHDN and CDR2 FVKESK. The V end was cut by 3 bases, the J end by 0 bases, with 9 bases between. This CDR3 contains 14 residues. CDR3 bases: TGTGCCAGCAGCCATTCCGGGATCTCCTACGAGCAGTACTTC. This sequence encodes CASSHSGISYEQYF. Full variable domain (missing parts from reference TRBV14 and TRBJ2-7): EAGVTQFPSHSVIEKGQTVTLRCDPISGHDNLYWYRRVMGKEIKFLLHFVKESKQDESGMPNNRFLAERTGGTYSTLKVQPAELEDSGVYFCASSHSGISYEQYFGPGTRLTVT.

This clonotype showed up just a few times. The rearrangement joins TRBV21-1 to TRBJ2-1; TRBD2, the table's D call, was not compared with the DNA. TRBV21-1 is tagged as a pseudogene. This CDR3 has 18 residues. The CDR3 region has the DNA TGTGCCAGCAGCAATTGGACGCTAGCGGGGGGGCCCAGGAATGAGCAGTTCTTC. Translated: CASSNWTLAGGPRNEQFF.

The rearrangement links TRBV7-3 to TRBJ2-7, with unresolved D. CDR1 SGHTA and CDR2 FQGTGA come from the germline V gene. The CDR3 length is 13 residues. The V end was cut by 2 bases, the J end by 4 bases, with 9 bases between. CDR3 amino acids: CASSLGNNYEQYF. DNA for the CDR3: TGTGCCAGCAGCTTAGGGAACAATTACGAGCAGTACTTC.

This clonotype was detected only a few times. The chain carries TRBV15 and TRBJ1-2; D is ambiguous. The length of the CDR3 is 16 residues. The germline gives CDR1 LNHNV, CDR2 YYDKDF (reference sequence). V lost 0 bases and J lost 2, with 13 bases in between. CDR3 protein: CATSREPDPGNYGYTF. CDR3 coding DNA: TGTGCCACCAGCAGAGAACCGGACCCGGGCAACTATGGCTACACCTTC. The full variable domain, rest sourced from reference TRBV15 and TRBJ1-2, is DAMVIQNPRYQVTQFGKPVTLSCSQTLNHNVMYWYQQKSSQAPKLLFHYYDKDFNNEADTPDNFQSRRPNTSFCFLDIRSPGLGDTAMYLCATSREPDPGNYGYTFGSGTRLTVV.

This clonotype was recorded many times. The rearrangement links TRBV28 to TRBJ1-1, with 8 bases aligning to TRBD1. This CDR3 region has 15 residues. Trimming took 7 bases from V and 1 from J; bases not matched to a gene: 8. Germline CDR1 is MDHEN and CDR2 is SYDVKM. The CDR3 loop is CASIHSGTGNTEAFF. Here the CDR3 DNA reads TGTGCCAGCATACACTCCGGGACAGGGAACACTGAAGCTTTCTTT.